The source of this TCR beta chain is a study of blood T cell repertoires in COVID-19. Study-level background: T cells, B-cell-depleted T cells, or PBMCs provided the cDNA or gDNA that served as material.

Authors' processing steps: By means of reference gene primer amplification, nucleated cell counts were estimated. This table comes from immunoSEQ multiplex PCR, and its TCRdb copy is limited to in-frame clones, with some not included. The V and J calls and clone size were taken over from that table, and D and trimming were inferred from the DNA. This repertoire shows about 320,000 clones, around 86% found once; its top ten account for 1.5% to 2%. The CDR3 extends over 15 amino acids. The germline V and J ends were trimmed by 5 bases and 4 bases, with 15 bases remaining between them. The germline CDR1 and CDR2 sequences are SGDLS and YYNGEE.

This chain links TRBV9 with TRBJ2-2; D not certain. The clonotype originates from a woman aged 45 to 65 with acute or convalescent COVID-19. The sample consisted of peripheral blood. The chain's CDR3 is CASSLSGWSTGELFF. CDR3 in DNA: TGTGCCAGCAGTCTATCTGGGTGGAGCACCGGGGAGCTGTTTTTT.